This T cell receptor beta chain was retrieved from a study of T cells after yellow fever vaccination. CDR3 size: 16 residues. V dropped 3 bases and J dropped 5; count of bases not matched to a gene: 8. Looked up from germline, CDR1 is KGHDR and CDR2 is SFDVKD. TCRdb redid the calling of the 5' RACE reads with MiXCR, one entry per CDR3 protein. Here the sample spans approximately 300,000 distinct CDR3 sequences, roughly a tenth being singletons. This clonotype was detected a few times. The chain is built from TRBV24-1 and TRBJ2-5; TRBD1 aligns across 10 bases. Sequencing was performed on CD4+ T cells sorted from PBMCs, taken 45 days after the yellow fever booster vaccination. This sequence originates from a man aged 18 to 30 who received the YFV17D yellow fever vaccine. The CDR3 DNA reads TGTGCCACCAGTGATGCCGGGACAGGGGATGGGGAGACCCAGTACTTC. Protein sequence: CATSDAGTGDGETQYF.